Below are 6 T cell receptor beta chains sequenced from a single sample in a study of identical twins (dated by TCRdb to 2016 to 2018). Library method: 5' RACE. Instrument on record: Illumina HiSeq 2000. Through fastp at Q25 and MiXCR, TCRdb rebuilt clones from the public reads, retaining in-frame beta chains. Identical CDR3 protein sequences are pooled into one entry, listed with their most common genes and DNA. For this sample there are around 490,000 distinct CDR3 sequences; about a fifth appear just once. The ten largest clones add up to 0.4% to 0.6% of the sample. These same data were also listed under a study on yellow fever vaccine responses in identical twins.

Material: CD4+ T cells sorted from blood. All receptors derive from a woman in her late teens or twenties in good health.

This clonotype was seen a handful of times. The CDR3 loop is CASNPGGKGRRTDTQYF. In nucleotides, the CDR3 is TGTGCCAGCAACCCCGGGGGGAAGGGGCGGCGCACAGATACGCAGTATTTT. The chain couples TRBV6-1 to TRBJ2-3; 7 bases match TRBD2. The germline V gene encodes CDR1 MNHNS and CDR2 SASEGT. Trimming took 7 bases from V and 1 from J; bases not matched to a gene: 14. This CDR3 spans 17 amino acids.

CDR3 nucleotides: TGTGCCAGCTTAGAGCGGGTCTACACCGGGGAGCTGTTTTTT. Its protein is CASLERVYTGELFF. The V gene is TRBV12-3 or TRBV12-4, the J gene TRBJ2-2; D perhaps matches TRBD2 (6 bases). The CDR3 runs to 14 residues. With 8 bases removed from V and 3 bases from J, the gap between germline ends came to 13 bases.

The rearrangement joins TRBV3-1 to TRBJ2-3; TRBD2 matches 9 bases. This CDR3 has 16 residues. Germline loops: CDR1 LGHDT, CDR2 YNNKEL (reference sequence). V shed 2 bases and J 0 bases; nucleotides not matched to a gene: 3. The CDR3 coding sequence is TGTGCCAGCAGCCAACTAGCGGGGTCGAGCACAGATACGCAGTATTTT. This encodes CASSQLAGSSTDTQYF.

The rearrangement joins TRBV11-3 to TRBJ2-3, with D unclear. Germline-derived CDR1 and CDR2 are SGHNT and YENEEA. The CDR3 totals 13 residues. Trimming shortened V by 3 bases and J by 2 bases, and 6 bases separated the two germline ends. The DNA of the CDR3 is TGTGCCAGCAGCTTCCACTCCACAGATACGCAGTATTTT. It is translated as CASSFHSTDTQYF.

The chain couples TRBV10-3 to TRBJ1-3; 9 bases line up with TRBD1. J gave up 1 base and V 10 bases, and 8 bases lay outside the gene matches. The germline V gene encodes CDR1 ENHRY and CDR2 SYGVKD. This CDR3 has 15 residues. CDR3 sequence (DNA): TGTGCCACCACCCGGGACAGGGCTTCTGGAAACACCATATATTTT. As protein: CATTRDRASGNTIYF.

Only one count was recorded for this clonotype. This sequence joins TRBV29-1 and TRBJ1-5; possible D gene TRBD1, 6 bases. CDR3 length: 17 residues. The germline gives CDR1 SQVTM, CDR2 ANQGSEA. V lost 8 bases, J lost 5 bases, and 28 bases lay in between. The DNA of the CDR3 is TGCAGCTCCGGTATCTCGCGGGGGGCGAATTATTATCAGCCCCAGCATTTT. Encoded protein: CSSGISRGANYYQPQHF.